This TCR beta chain was obtained from a study of CD8+CD57+ T cells in acquired aplastic anemia. Study information: Each DNA sample taken from sorted CD4+ and CD8+ cells came to about 3 ug on average.

The table lists this clonotype with many counts. CDR3 length: 15 residues. CDR1 is SGHTS, CDR2 YDEGEE, per germline. V was pared by 2 bases and J by 4 bases, with 12 bases between. TCR beta VDJ and CDR3 profiles were obtained from a genomic DNA template. TCRdb recomputed calls from the reads with MiXCR, one row per CDR3 protein. The sample lists about 200,000 distinct CDR3 sequences; roughly 50% were seen once. The sequenced patients had an expansion of CD8+CD57+ cells seen by flow cytometry. The V and J genes are TRBV5-8 and TRBJ1-4, with D possibly TRBD1 on 5 matching bases. This sequence originates from a human donor with aplastic anemia. Input material: sorted CD4+, CD8+, or CD8+CD57+ T cells (not recorded which) from PBMCs. The chain's CDR3 is CASSFSGGGNEKLFF. DNA for the CDR3: TGTGCCAGCAGCTTCTCCGGGGGGGGTAATGAAAAACTGTTTTTT.